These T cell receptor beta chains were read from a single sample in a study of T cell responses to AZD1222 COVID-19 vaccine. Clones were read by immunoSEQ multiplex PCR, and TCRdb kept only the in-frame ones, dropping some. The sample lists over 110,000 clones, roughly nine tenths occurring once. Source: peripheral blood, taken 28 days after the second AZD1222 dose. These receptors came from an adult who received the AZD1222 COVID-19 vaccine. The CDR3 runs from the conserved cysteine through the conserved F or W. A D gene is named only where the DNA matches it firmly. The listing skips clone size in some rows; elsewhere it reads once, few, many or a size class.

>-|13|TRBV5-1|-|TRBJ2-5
CASSLEPRETQYF
TGCGCCAGCAGCCTCGAACCCCGAGAGACCCAGTACTTC
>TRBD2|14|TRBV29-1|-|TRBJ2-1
CSVAGLAGVDEQFF
TGCAGCGTCGCCGGACTAGCGGGAGTCGATGAGCAGTTCTTC
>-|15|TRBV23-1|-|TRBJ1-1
CASRGIGGQATEAFF
TGCGCCAGCAGGGGGATCGGGGGGCAGGCCACTGAAGCTTTCTTT
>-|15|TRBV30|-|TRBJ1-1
CAWSHGGRMNTEAFF
TGTGCCTGGAGTCATGGGGGCAGAATGAACACTGAAGCTTTCTTT
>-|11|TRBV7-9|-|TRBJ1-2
CASSLGDPSGF
TGTGCCAGCAGCTTAGGGGACCCCTCGGGCTTC
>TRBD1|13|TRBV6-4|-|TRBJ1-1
CASKRTGNTEAFF
TGTGCCAGCAAGAGGACAGGGAACACTGAAGCTTTCTTT
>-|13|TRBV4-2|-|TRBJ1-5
CASSQMINQPQHF
TGTGCCAGCAGCCAAATGATTAATCAGCCCCAGCATTTT
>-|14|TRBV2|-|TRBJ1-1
CASSAPGTNTEAFF
TGTGCCAGCAGTGCCCCAGGGACGAACACTGAAGCTTTCTTT
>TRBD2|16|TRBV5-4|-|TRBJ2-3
CASSLLTSGGTDTQYF
TGTGCCAGCAGCTTGCTGACTAGCGGGGGGACAGATACGCAGTATTTT
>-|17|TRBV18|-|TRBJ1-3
CASSPQPNLKAGNTIYF
TGTGCCAGCTCACCCCAACCCAACCTTAAGGCTGGAAACACCATATATTTT
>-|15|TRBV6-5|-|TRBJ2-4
CAPNGRSVAKNIQYF
TGTGCCCCCAACGGTCGCTCAGTAGCCAAAAACATTCAGTACTTC
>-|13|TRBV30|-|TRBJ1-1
CAWSVGQNTEAFF
TGTGCCTGGAGTGTAGGGCAGAACACTGAAGCTTTCTTT
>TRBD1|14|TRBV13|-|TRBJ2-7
CASSRDSRAYEQYF
TGTGCCAGCAGCCGGGACAGCCGGGCCTACGAGCAGTACTTC
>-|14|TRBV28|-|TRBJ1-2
CASSFHRTGSGYTF
TGTGCCAGCAGCTTTCACAGGACGGGCTCTGGCTACACCTTC
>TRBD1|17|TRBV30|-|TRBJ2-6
CAWRGDRERPGANVLTF
TGTGCCTGGAGGGGGGACAGGGAAAGACCTGGGGCCAACGTCCTGACTTTC
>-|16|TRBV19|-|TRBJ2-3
CASSMKTGAGTDTQYF
TGTGCCAGTAGTATGAAGACGGGGGCCGGCACAGATACGCAGTATTTT
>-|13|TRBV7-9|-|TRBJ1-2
CASLKVPHDGYTF
TGTGCCAGCCTCAAGGTCCCTCACGATGGCTACACCTTC
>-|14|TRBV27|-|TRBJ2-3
CASTLGGSADTQYF
TGTGCCAGCACCTTAGGTGGAAGCGCAGATACGCAGTATTTT
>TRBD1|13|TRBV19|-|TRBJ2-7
CASSQGAPYEQYF
TGTGCCAGTAGCCAGGGGGCCCCCTACGAGCAGTACTTC
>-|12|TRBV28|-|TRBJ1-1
CASSVRGLEAFF
TGTGCCAGCAGTGTAAGAGGTCTTGAAGCTTTCTTT
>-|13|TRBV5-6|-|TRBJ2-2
CASSLGPTGELFF
TGTGCCAGCAGCTTAGGCCCCACCGGGGAGCTGTTTTTT
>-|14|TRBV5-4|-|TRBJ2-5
CASSQDRTGETQYF
TGTGCCAGCAGCCAGGACAGAACAGGGGAGACCCAGTACTTC
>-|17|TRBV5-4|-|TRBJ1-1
CASRLGKRTDLNTEAFF
TGTGCCAGCAGACTAGGAAAGAGGACGGATTTGAACACTGAAGCTTTCTTT
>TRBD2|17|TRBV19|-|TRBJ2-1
CASSPIPPAGGYNEQFF
TGTGCCAGTAGTCCTATACCTCCAGCGGGAGGCTACAATGAGCAGTTCTTC
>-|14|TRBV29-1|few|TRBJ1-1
CSVEAGARSTEAFF
TGCAGCGTTGAGGCGGGGGCCCGGAGCACTGAAGCTTTCTTT
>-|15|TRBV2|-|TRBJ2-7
CASRGLGGESYEQYF
TGTGCCAGCAGAGGGCTGGGGGGAGAGTCCTACGAGCAGTACTTC
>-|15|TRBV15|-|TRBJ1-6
CATSRDFRNNSPLHF
TGTGCCACCAGCAGAGATTTCCGTAATAATTCACCCCTCCACTTT
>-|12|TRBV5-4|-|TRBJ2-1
CASSSVENEQFF
TGTGCCAGCAGCTCCGTTGAAAATGAGCAGTTCTTC
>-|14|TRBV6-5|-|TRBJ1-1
CASSLGRRNTEAFF
TGTGCCAGCAGTCTTGGACGGCGGAACACTGAAGCTTTCTTT
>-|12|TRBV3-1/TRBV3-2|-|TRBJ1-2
CASSQGLVGYTF
TGTGCCAGCAGCCAGGGACTGGTAGGCTACACCTTC
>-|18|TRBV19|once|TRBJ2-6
CASSINGPGTTGANVLTF
TGTGCCAGTAGTATAAATGGCCCAGGGACGACTGGGGCCAACGTCCTGACTTTC
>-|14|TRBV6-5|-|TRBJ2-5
CASSYLGLAETQYF
TGTGCCAGCAGTTACTTGGGGCTAGCGGAGACCCAGTACTTC
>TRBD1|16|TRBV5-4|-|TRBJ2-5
CASSPGDRGWEETQYF
TGTGCCAGCAGCCCCGGGGACAGGGGGTGGGAAGAGACCCAGTACTTC
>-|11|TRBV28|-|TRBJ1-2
CASSSRSGYTF
TGTGCCAGCAGTTCCCGTTCCGGCTACACCTTC
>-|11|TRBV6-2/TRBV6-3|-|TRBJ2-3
CASSHADTQYF
TGTGCCAGCAGTCACGCCGATACGCAGTATTTT
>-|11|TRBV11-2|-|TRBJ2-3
CASSLGDTQYF
TGTGCCAGCAGCTTAGGAGATACGCAGTATTTT
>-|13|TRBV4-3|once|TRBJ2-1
CASSHMDAGMQFF
TGCGCCAGCAGCCATATGGACGCGGGGATGCAGTTCTTC
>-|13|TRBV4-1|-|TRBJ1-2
CASSVLDREGYTF
TGCGCCAGCAGCGTACTAGATCGGGAAGGCTACACCTTC
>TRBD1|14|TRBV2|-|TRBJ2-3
CASRDRGFTDTQYF
TGTGCCAGCAGAGACAGGGGCTTCACAGATACGCAGTATTTT
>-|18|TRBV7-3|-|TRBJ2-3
CASSPGRAPGRGTDTQYF
TGTGCCAGCAGCCCCGGGCGGGCTCCGGGTAGAGGCACAGATACGCAGTATTTT
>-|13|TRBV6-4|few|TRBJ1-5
CASSEASNQPQHF
TGTGCCAGCAGTGAGGCCTCAAATCAGCCCCAGCATTTT
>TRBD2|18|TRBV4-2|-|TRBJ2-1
CASSRNPKAGASGNEQFF
TGTGCCAGCAGCCGTAACCCTAAAGCGGGAGCCTCGGGGAATGAGCAGTTCTTC
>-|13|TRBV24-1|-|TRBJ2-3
CATSDQESPREYF
TGTGCCACCAGTGATCAGGAATCACCCCGGGAGTATTTT
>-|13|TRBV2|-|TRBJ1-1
CASTWQQNTEAFF
TGTGCCAGCACGTGGCAGCAGAACACTGAAGCTTTCTTT
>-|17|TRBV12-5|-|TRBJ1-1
CASGSFPTGRTGTEAFF
TGTGCTAGTGGTTCTTTTCCTACAGGCCGCACGGGCACTGAAGCTTTCTTT
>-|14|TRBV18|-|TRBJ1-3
CASSPGFSGNTIYF
TGTGCCAGCTCACCAGGATTCTCTGGAAACACCATATATTTT
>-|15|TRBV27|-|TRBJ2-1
CASSLRGGSYNEQFF
TGTGCCAGCAGTTTGCGGGGAGGCTCCTACAATGAGCAGTTCTTC
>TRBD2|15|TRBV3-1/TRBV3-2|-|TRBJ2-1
CASRLAGSSYNEQFF
TGTGCCAGCAGACTAGCGGGCAGCTCCTACAATGAGCAGTTCTTC
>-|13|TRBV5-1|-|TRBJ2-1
CASTDSLDNEQFF
TGCGCCAGCACCGACAGCCTCGACAATGAGCAGTTCTTC
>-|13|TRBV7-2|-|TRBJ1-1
CASSLWGPTEAFF
TGTGCCAGCAGCTTATGGGGGCCCACTGAAGCTTTCTTT
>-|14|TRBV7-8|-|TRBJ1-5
CASSFDGSNQPQHF
TGTGCCAGCAGCTTTGACGGGAGCAATCAGCCCCAGCATTTT